The 20 T cell receptor beta chains below all came from one sample that was sequenced in a study of early T cells in non-severe SARS-CoV-2 infection. Via MiXCR, TCRdb re-called the 5' RACE reads, giving one row per CDR3 protein. This table has tens of thousands of distinct CDR3 sequences, approximately 9.1% appearing once. The sequenced sample consisted of whole blood. Receptor source: an adult who was a healthcare worker with PCR-confirmed SARS-CoV-2 infection or an uninfected control (not recorded which).

This clonotype was detected many times. The chain is built from TRBV12-5 and TRBJ2-3, with 9 bases lining up with TRBD2. The V segment lost 6 bases and the J segment 2 bases; nucleotides outside the gene matches: 6. The CDR3 has 15 residues. Germline V lookup: CDR1 LGHNT, CDR2 FRNRAP. As DNA, the CDR3 is TGTGCTAGTGGCACCAGCGGGGGGATCACAGATACGCAGTATTTT. Protein sequence: CASGTSGGITDTQYF.

This clonotype was counted at least ten times. The chain combines TRBV11-2 with TRBJ2-3, with D unresolved. This CDR3 comprises 13 residues. Germline CDR1 SGHAT, CDR2 FQNNGV. The V end lost 3 bases, the J end lost 2 bases, and 6 bases lay between the germline ends. CDR3 nucleotides: TGTGCCAGCAGCTTGTCCTACACAGATACGCAGTATTTT. Its protein product is CASSLSYTDTQYF.

This clonotype has ten or more counts. The chain couples TRBV4-3 to TRBJ2-2; 7 nucleotides agree with TRBD1. With V trimmed by 4 bases and J by 6 bases, 5 bases remained unmatched. CDR1 and CDR2 from the germline V gene are LGHNA and YSLEER. This CDR3 has 14 amino acids. This CDR3 is CASSRNRGPGELFF. In DNA, the CDR3 is TGCGCCAGCAGCCGTAACAGGGGACCCGGGGAGCTGTTTTTT.

This clonotype was found many times. This rearrangement joins TRBV5-4 to TRBJ2-3; 10 bases fit TRBD2. CDR1 is SGHNT and CDR2 is YYREEE in the germline V gene (reference sequence). After removal of 4 bases from V and 0 bases from J, the junction contained 8 bases not matched to a gene. The CDR3 runs 17 residues. In DNA, the CDR3 is TGTGCCAGCAGCGAAAAGCGGACTAGCGGAAGCACAGATACGCAGTATTTT. Encoded protein: CASSEKRTSGSTDTQYF.

This clonotype has only a few counts. The V gene is TRBV29-1, the J gene TRBJ1-1; 7 nucleotides match TRBD1. The CDR3 runs to 13 residues. Per the germline V gene, CDR1 is SQVTM and CDR2 is ANQGSEA. After removal of 7 bases from V and 2 bases from J, the junction contained 7 bases not matched to a gene. The CDR3 region is CSGQRQGNTEAFF. CDR3 in DNA: TGCAGCGGACAAAGACAGGGTAACACTGAAGCTTTCTTT.

At least ten counts were recorded for this clonotype. The genes are TRBV29-1 and TRBJ1-1, with D unclear. CDR3 length equals 13 residues. V lost 7 bases and J 4 bases, leaving 16 bases between the germline ends. Per germline, CDR1 SQVTM and CDR2 ANQGSEA. In nucleotides, the CDR3 is TGCAGCGCTGATCAAGGGTTAGGCACTGAAGCTTTCTTT. Amino acid sequence: CSADQGLGTEAFF.

V and J are TRBV4-2 and TRBJ2-1; 11 bases agree with TRBD2. The germline V gene encodes CDR1 LGHNA and CDR2 YNFKEQ. V dropped 0 bases and J dropped 0; count of bases not matched to a gene: 10. The length of the CDR3 is 20 residues. The chain's CDR3 is CASSQDQLAGGLISYNEQFF. DNA for the CDR3: TGTGCCAGCAGCCAAGATCAGCTAGCGGGGGGACTAATCTCCTACAATGAGCAGTTCTTC.

This clonotype was recorded at least ten times. This chain links TRBV7-8 with TRBJ2-1; the match to TRBD2 covers 8 bases. After removal of 1 base from V and 8 bases from J, the junction contained 7 bases not matched to a gene. CDR3 size: 15 residues. Germline V gene sequence: CDR1 SGHVS, CDR2 FQNEAQ. CDR3 DNA: TGTGCCAGCAGCTTAGATGGGACTAGTCGCTATGAGCAGTTCTTC. As protein: CASSLDGTSRYEQFF.

This clonotype was detected ten times or more. The rearrangement links TRBV11-2 to TRBJ2-5; TRBD2 aligns across 12 bases. Looked up from germline, CDR1 is SGHAT and CDR2 is FQNNGV. J gave up 0 bases and V 5 bases, and 16 bases lay outside the gene matches. This CDR3 has 20 residues. CDR3 sequence: CASSQRGSIRLAGDQETQYF. The CDR3 region has the DNA TGTGCCAGCAGCCAGAGGGGAAGTATACGACTAGCGGGGGACCAAGAGACCCAGTACTTC.

This clonotype was counted many times. The chain is built from TRBV27 and TRBJ1-1, with TRBD1 identical over 9 bases. The CDR3 spans 17 residues. With 3 bases clipped from V and 1 base from J, the junction kept 9 bases outside the gene matches. CDR1 is MNHEY and CDR2 is SMNVEV in the germline V gene (reference sequence). The CDR3 bases are TGTGCCAGCAGTTTGGGACAGGGTGTAAGGACGAACACTGAAGCTTTCTTT. Encoded protein: CASSLGQGVRTNTEAFF.

This clonotype was picked up many times. The chain couples TRBV29-1 to TRBJ2-1; D unclear. The V gene lost 8 bases and the J gene lost 7 bases, with 21 bases spanning the gap. Germline V CDR1 and CDR2: SQVTM, ANQGSEA. CDR3 length: 14 residues. CDR3 DNA: TGCAGCTCCCCTGGGCTTGGGTCTAGGAATGAGCAGTTCTTC. Its protein product is CSSPGLGSRNEQFF.

The sample holds many counts of this clonotype. V usage is TRBV11-2 and J usage is TRBJ1-2; D might be TRBD1 (6 bases). CDR1 and CDR2 (germline): SGHAT, FQNNGV. The CDR3 sequence is 15 residues long. Trimming removed 6 bases at V and 3 bases at J, with 17 bases between. CDR3 protein: CASSPLAGQYYGYTF. DNA of the CDR3: TGTGCCAGCAGTCCTCTCGCCGGACAGTACTATGGCTACACCTTC. Together with reference TRBV11-2 and TRBJ1-2, the CDR3 gives the full variable domain: EAGVAQSPRYKIIEKRQSVAFWCNPISGHATLYWYQQILGQGPKLLIQFQNNGVVDDSQLPKDRFSAERLKGVDSTLKIQPAKLEDSAVYLCASSPLAGQYYGYTFGSGTRLTVV.

This clonotype was seen ten or more times. The chain joins TRBV11-2 to TRBJ1-4; 9 bases are a match to TRBD1. Germline CDR1 SGHAT, CDR2 FQNNGV. The CDR3 is 15 amino acids. With 5 bases clipped from V and 8 bases from J, the junction kept 9 bases outside the gene matches. CDR3 residues: CASSPGTGMLEKLFF. CDR3 DNA sequence: TGTGCCAGCAGCCCTGGGACAGGGATGTTGGAAAAACTGTTTTTT. The full variable domain, its missing parts supplied by reference TRBV11-2 and TRBJ1-4, is EAGVAQSPRYKIIEKRQSVAFWCNPISGHATLYWYQQILGQGPKLLIQFQNNGVVDDSQLPKDRFSAERLKGVDSTLKIQPAKLEDSAVYLCASSPGTGMLEKLFFGSGTQLSVL.

This clonotype appeared a few times. This rearrangement joins TRBV29-1 to TRBJ2-3; TRBD1 aligns across 9 bases. Germline values: CDR1 SQVTM, CDR2 ANQGSEA. V shed 3 bases and J 3 bases; nucleotides not matched to a gene: 1. The CDR3 totals 13 residues. In nucleotides, the CDR3 is TGCAGCGTTGAGACAGGGGGAACAGATACGCAGTATTTT. The encoded protein is CSVETGGTDTQYF.

A few counts support this clonotype. This chain uses TRBV18 with TRBJ2-7; 7 nucleotides match TRBD1. The CDR3 has 14 amino acids. CDR1 is KGHSH and CDR2 is LQKENI in the germline V gene. The ends lost 5 bases at V and 3 bases at J; junction bases unmatched: 7. This chain's CDR3 is CASSERQGDYEQYF. DNA of the CDR3: TGTGCCAGCTCAGAAAGACAGGGTGACTACGAGCAGTACTTC.

For the CDR3, the DNA is TGTGCCAGCAGTCGAAGACAGGTCATCATAGAGACCCAGTACTTC. Amino acids: CASSRRQVIIETQYF. V and J are TRBV2 and TRBJ2-5; TRBD1 might be the D (6 bases). The CDR3 is 15 amino acids. V lost 5 bases, J lost 4 bases, and 17 bases lay in between. The germline V gene encodes CDR1 SNHLY and CDR2 FYNNEI.

This clonotype was counted at least ten times. The chain carries TRBV7-8 and TRBJ2-3, with 10 bases identical to TRBD2. J lost 4 bases, V lost 2 bases, and 6 bases had no gene match. Germline V gene data show CDR1 as SGHVS and CDR2 as FQNEAQ. The CDR3 runs to 16 residues. CDR3 amino acids: CASSLYSSGGADTQYF. The CDR3 DNA reads as TGTGCCAGCAGCTTATATTCCAGCGGGGGGGCAGATACGCAGTATTTT.

There are many counts of this clonotype. The V call is TRBV4-1, the J call TRBJ1-4; D is perhaps TRBD1 (6 bases). V was clipped by 4 bases and J by 3 bases, with 9 bases between them. The CDR3 sequence is 14 residues long. Germline CDR1 and CDR2: MGHRA and YSYEKL. This chain's CDR3 is CASSPGTPNEKLFF. In nucleotides, the CDR3 is TGCGCCAGCAGCCCCGGGACACCTAATGAAAAACTGTTTTTT.

This clonotype showed up many times. The chain links TRBV19 to TRBJ2-5; 11 bases agree with TRBD1. V lost 1 base to trimming and J lost 1 base; unmatched junction nucleotides: 2. Per germline, CDR1 LNHDA and CDR2 SQIVND (reference sequence). The CDR3 is 16 residues long. The chain's CDR3 is CASSIAGTGGQETQYF. As DNA, the CDR3 is TGTGCCAGTAGTATAGCCGGGACAGGGGGCCAAGAGACCCAGTACTTC.

This clonotype was observed a handful of times. This sequence may be a read error, since a much larger clone differs from it by one base. The V call is TRBV6-5, the J call TRBJ2-1; D gene ambiguous. Germline V gene data show CDR1 as MNHEY and CDR2 as SVGAGI. The CDR3 is made up of 14 amino acids. The CDR3 DNA sequence: TGTACCAGCCAACGGAGAAGCTCCTACAATGAGCAGTTCTTC. Its translation is CTSQRRSSYNEQFF.